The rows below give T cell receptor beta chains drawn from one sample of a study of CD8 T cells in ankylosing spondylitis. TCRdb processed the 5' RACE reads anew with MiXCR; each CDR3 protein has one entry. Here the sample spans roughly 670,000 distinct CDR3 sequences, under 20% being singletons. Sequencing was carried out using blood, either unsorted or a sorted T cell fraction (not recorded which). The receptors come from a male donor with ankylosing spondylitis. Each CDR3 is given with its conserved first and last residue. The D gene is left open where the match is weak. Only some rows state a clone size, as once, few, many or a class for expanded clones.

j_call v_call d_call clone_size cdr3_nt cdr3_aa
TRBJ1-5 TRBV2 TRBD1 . TGTGCCAGCAGAGGACAGGGGGCTGTTCAGCCCCAGCATTTT CASRGQGAVQPQHF
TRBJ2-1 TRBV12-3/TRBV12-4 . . TGTGCCAGCGCGGAAGGGGGGCGGTTACACAATGAGCAGTTCTTC CASAEGGRLHNEQFF
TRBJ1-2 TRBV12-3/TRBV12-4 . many TGTGCCAGCAGTTTGGGCAGGGGAGGCTATGGCTACACCTTC CASSLGRGGYGYTF
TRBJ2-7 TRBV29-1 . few TGCAGCGTTGGGGCAGACAGGCCCGGTTCCTACGAGCAGTACTTC CSVGADRPGSYEQYF
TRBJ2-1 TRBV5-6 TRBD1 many TGTGCCAGCAGACACAGGGGACGTATCTACAATGAGCAGTTCTTC CASRHRGRIYNEQFF
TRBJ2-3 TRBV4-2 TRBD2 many TGTGCCAGCAGCCCTAGCGGGGGGGCAGATACGCAGTATTTT CASSPSGGADTQYF
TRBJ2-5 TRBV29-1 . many TGCAGCGTTGATGGCAGTGTAGAAGAGACCCAGTACTTC CSVDGSVEETQYF
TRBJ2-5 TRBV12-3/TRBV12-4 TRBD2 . TGTGCCAGCAGTTCGGGGGGTGAGGAGACCCAGTACTTC CASSSGGEETQYF
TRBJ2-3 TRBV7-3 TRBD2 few TGTGCCAGCAGCTCCCCTAGCGGGGGGCACCTGGGTACGCAGTATTTT CASSSPSGGHLGTQYF
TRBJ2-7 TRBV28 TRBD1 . TGTGCCAGCAGCCCCCCTGGGACAGGGCTCTACGAGCAGTACTTC CASSPPGTGLYEQYF
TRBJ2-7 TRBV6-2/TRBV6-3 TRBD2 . TGTGCCAGCAGTTACGGTAGGACTAGCGGGAGAGGCGAGCAGTACTTC CASSYGRTSGRGEQYF
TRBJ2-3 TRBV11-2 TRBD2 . TGTGCCAGCAGCCATACCCGGCTAGCGGGGCTAAGCACAGATACGCAGTATTTT CASSHTRLAGLSTDTQYF
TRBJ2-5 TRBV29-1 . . TGCAGCGTTGAAAACCAGCCCCCTAGCAAGGTGGTGTTAGAGACCCAGTACTTC CSVENQPPSKVVLETQYF
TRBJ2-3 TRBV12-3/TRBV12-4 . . TGTGCCAGCAGTTTTGCGGGGCCCACAGATACGCAGTATTTT CASSFAGPTDTQYF
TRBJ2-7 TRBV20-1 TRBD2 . TGCAGTGCTGACTCTAGCGGGAGGCCCCACGAGCAGTACTTC CSADSSGRPHEQYF
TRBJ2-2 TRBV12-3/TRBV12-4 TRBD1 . TGTGCCAGCAGTCCACAGGGGGCTTACACCGGGGAGCTGTTTTTT CASSPQGAYTGELFF
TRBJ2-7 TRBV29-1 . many TGCAGCGTTGCCTGGGCGACGGGCGAGCAGTACTTC CSVAWATGEQYF
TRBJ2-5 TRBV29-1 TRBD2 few TGCAGCGTTGGACGGGGGGGTGAGACCCAGTACTTC CSVGRGGETQYF
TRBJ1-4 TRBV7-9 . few TGTGCCAGCAGCTTCGGAAAGAGCAATGAAAAACTGTTTTTT CASSFGKSNEKLFF
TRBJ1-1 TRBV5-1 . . TGCGCCAGCAGCTCCCAATCTGGGAAAAAAGTTGAAGCTTTCTTT CASSSQSGKKVEAFF
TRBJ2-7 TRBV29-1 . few TGCAGCGTTGTGACGGGAGTGTACGAGCAGTACTTC CSVVTGVYEQYF
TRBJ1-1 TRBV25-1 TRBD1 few TGTGCCAGCACTAGGGGGCGGGGAACTGAAGCTTTCTTT CASTRGRGTEAFF